The 18 T cell receptor beta chains given below trace back to one sample, sequenced in a study of long-term antiretroviral therapy in people with HIV. At survey level, the immunoSEQ assay was run in its v3.0 version. Profiled with immunoSEQ multiplex PCR; TCRdb holds only in-frame clones, not every one. The sample contains about 16,000 clones, around nine tenths of which appear only once. Sequenced here: unsorted PBMCs, sampled 0.7 years before starting antiretroviral therapy. The origin of the receptors is a man over 45 with HIV.

The V call is TRBV7-2, the J call TRBJ1-1; the D is unclear. The CDR3 has 14 residues. Germline CDR1 SGHTA, CDR2 FQGNSA. Trimming stripped 1 base from V and 2 bases from J, with 8 bases between. This CDR3 is CASSLGTLNTEAFF. DNA for the CDR3: TGTGCCAGCAGCTTAGGAACACTCAACACTGAAGCTTTCTTT.

The genes are TRBV6-5 and TRBJ1-1, with D possibly TRBD1 on 6 matching bases. The V gene's germline CDR1 is MNHEY and CDR2 SVGAGI. The CDR3 is 14 residues long. Trimming took off 2 bases at V and 7 bases at J, with 14 bases between the two ends. For the CDR3, the DNA is TGTGCCAGCAGTTACAGGGGGGGGCTACATGAAGCTTTCTTT. As protein: CASSYRGGLHEAFF.

The chain recombines TRBV19 with TRBJ1-3, with no clear D. CDR1 LNHDA and CDR2 SQIVND come from the germline V gene (reference sequence). The CDR3 length is 15 residues. V was trimmed by 4 bases and J by 0 bases, leaving 10 bases between them. The CDR3 is CASSRVRTSGNTIYF. DNA for the CDR3: TGTGCCAGTAGTAGGGTCCGGACCTCTGGAAACACCATATATTTT.

This clone showed up just once. This rearrangement joins TRBV11-2 to TRBJ1-2; the D gene is possibly TRBD1 (5 bases). The V end lost 5 bases, the J end lost 0 bases, and 16 bases lay between the germline ends. CDR3 size: 16 residues. Per the germline V gene, CDR1 is SGHAT and CDR2 is FQNNGV. The CDR3 bases are TGTGCCAGCAGCCCATTCGGGGCAGGGACTAACTATGGCTACACCTTC. It encodes CASSPFGAGTNYGYTF. Together with reference TRBV11-2 and TRBJ1-2, the CDR3 gives the full variable domain: EAGVAQSPRYKIIEKRQSVAFWCNPISGHATLYWYQQILGQGPKLLIQFQNNGVVDDSQLPKDRFSAERLKGVDSTLKIQPAKLEDSAVYLCASSPFGAGTNYGYTFGSGTRLTVV.

This chain connects TRBV30 to TRBJ1-3; D not resolved. Germline CDR1 reads GTSNPN; CDR2 reads SVGIG (reference sequence). This CDR3 contains 12 residues. Trimming shortened V by 0 bases and J by 12 bases, and 12 bases separated the two germline ends. The CDR3 sequence is CAWSVTGGIIYF. The CDR3 DNA reads TGTGCCTGGAGTGTAACGGGAGGAATCATATATTTT.

The chain links TRBV5-1 to TRBJ2-6; D is unresolved. The CDR3 sequence is 19 residues long. Germline V gene data show CDR1 as SGHRS and CDR2 as YFSETQ. Trimming took off 0 bases at V and 1 base at J, with 17 bases between the two ends. CDR3 region: CASSLAPIISRSGANVLTF. The DNA for the CDR3 is TGCGCCAGCAGCTTGGCCCCGATAATTTCAAGATCTGGGGCCAACGTCCTGACTTTC.

The chain joins TRBV27 to TRBJ1-5; 7 bases align to TRBD1. Germline CDR1 and CDR2: MNHEY and SMNVEV (reference sequence). Losses at the gene ends were 4 bases for V and 2 bases for J; bases not matched to a gene: 8. The CDR3 sequence is 16 residues long. The CDR3 is CASSSPTGRGNQPQHF. In DNA form, the CDR3 reads TGTGCCAGCAGTTCCCCGACAGGGAGGGGCAATCAGCCCCAGCATTTT.

This clone was observed once. The rearrangement uses TRBV10-1 and TRBJ2-5; TRBD2 matches at 7 bases. V shed 5 bases and J 4 bases; nucleotides not matched to a gene: 7. Germline V gives CDR1 WNHNN, CDR2 SYGVQD (reference sequence). This CDR3 region has 14 residues. The CDR3 coding sequence is TGCGCCAGCAGTTCAGGCGGGGGATTAGAGACCCAGTACTTC. Protein sequence: CASSSGGGLETQYF.

This rearrangement joins TRBV9 to TRBJ2-2, with unresolved D. The CDR3 runs to 11 residues. Trimming left V 6 bases short and J 4 bases short, with 4 bases between. Germline V gene sequence: CDR1 SGDLS, CDR2 YYNGEE. This CDR3 is CASTGTGELFF. The CDR3 DNA follows: TGTGCCAGCACCGGCACCGGGGAGCTGTTTTTT.

The chain combines TRBV5-1 with TRBJ2-5, with TRBD1 identical over 8 bases. V dropped 0 bases and J dropped 4; count of bases not matched to a gene: 8. This CDR3 is 16 amino acids long. CDR1 and CDR2 from the germline V gene are SGHRS and YFSETQ. The CDR3 reads CASSLAGQGAGETQYF. CDR3 sequence (DNA): TGCGCCAGCAGCTTGGCAGGGCAGGGGGCAGGAGAGACCCAGTACTTC.

The chain couples TRBV7-9 to TRBJ1-1; 7 positions match TRBD1. V trimming: 3 bases; J trimming: 8 bases; junction bases outside the gene matches: 3. Germline V gene sequence: CDR1 SEHNR, CDR2 FQNEAQ (reference sequence). The CDR3 is 12 amino acids. This CDR3 reads CASSFGTAEAFF. DNA for the CDR3: TGTGCCAGCAGCTTCGGGACAGCAGAAGCTTTCTTT.

This clone appeared a single time. This chain uses TRBV7-2 with TRBJ1-1, with D uncertain. V lost 0 bases, J lost 7 bases, and 9 bases lay in between. The CDR3 loop spans 13 amino acids. Germline V gene data show CDR1 as SGHTA and CDR2 as FQGNSA. The CDR3 bases are TGTGCCAGCAGCTTAGCTCCGGACCGTGAAGCTTTCTTT. Translation gives CASSLAPDREAFF.

This chain uses TRBV30 with TRBJ2-7; D gene ambiguous. Per the germline V gene, CDR1 is GTSNPN and CDR2 is SVGIG (reference sequence). The CDR3 contains 15 residues. With 5 bases removed from V and 5 bases from J, the gap between germline ends came to 22 bases. CDR3 sequence: CAWAVKPLVGNEQYF. Written as DNA, the CDR3 is TGTGCCTGGGCTGTAAAACCGCTCGTGGGTAACGAGCAGTACTTC.

The chain employs TRBV5-1 and TRBJ2-3; TRBD2 aligns across 10 bases. The CDR3 contains 16 residues. After removal of 2 bases from V and 1 base from J, the junction contained 4 bases not matched to a gene. CDR1 is SGHRS and CDR2 is YFSETQ in the germline V gene. CDR3 protein: CASSFSGLAGTDTQYF. In DNA, the CDR3 is TGCGCCAGCAGCTTCTCCGGACTAGCGGGCACAGATACGCAGTATTTT.

The chain combines TRBV18 with TRBJ2-1; 8 bases match TRBD2. Germline V gene data show CDR1 as KGHSH and CDR2 as LQKENI. The CDR3 consists of 16 residues. Trimming cost V 5 bases and J 10 bases; bases outside gene matches: 16. In DNA, the CDR3 is TGTGCCAGCTCAAACAACGTCGGCGGGGGGCCAGAGGAGCAGTTCTTC. Translated, it gives CASSNNVGGGPEEQFF.

V gene TRBV7-2 combines with J gene TRBJ1-6; the match to TRBD1 covers 7 bases. Germline V gene lookup returns CDR1 SGHTA and CDR2 FQGNSA. The CDR3 sequence is 18 residues long. Trimming removed 3 bases from V and 3 bases from J; junction bases left unmatched: 11. The CDR3 region has the DNA TGTGCCAGCAGCTTCCCCTTTTACCAGGGGGACTATAATTCACCCCTCCACTTT. This gives the protein CASSFPFYQGDYNSPLHF.

This chain connects TRBV18 to TRBJ1-4; no definite D call. The germline V and J ends were trimmed by 4 bases and 3 bases, with 12 bases remaining between them. Germline V gives CDR1 KGHSH, CDR2 LQKENI. This CDR3 spans 15 amino acids. The DNA of the CDR3 is TGTGCCAGCTCACTCCCGACGGAGGCTAATGAAAAACTGTTTTTT. This gives the protein CASSLPTEANEKLFF.

The rearrangement joins TRBV19 to TRBJ2-1; D possibly uses TRBD1 or TRBD2 (5 bases each). This CDR3 contains 17 residues. From germline, CDR1 is LNHDA and CDR2 SQIVND (reference sequence). The ends were cut back, 5 bases at V and 2 bases at J, with 19 bases in the middle. The CDR3 DNA reads as TGTGCCAGTAGTCTGTGGACCGGGACGGGAACCTACAATGAGCAGTTCTTC. This gives the protein CASSLWTGTGTYNEQFF.